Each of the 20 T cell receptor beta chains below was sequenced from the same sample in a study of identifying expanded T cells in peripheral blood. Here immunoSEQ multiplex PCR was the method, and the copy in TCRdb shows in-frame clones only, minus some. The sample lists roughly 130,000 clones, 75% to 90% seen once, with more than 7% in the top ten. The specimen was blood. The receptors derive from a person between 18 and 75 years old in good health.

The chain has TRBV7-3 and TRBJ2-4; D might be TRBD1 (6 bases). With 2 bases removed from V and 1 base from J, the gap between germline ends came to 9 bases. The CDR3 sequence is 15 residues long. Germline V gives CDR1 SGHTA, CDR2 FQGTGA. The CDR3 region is CASSLDRSAKNIQYF. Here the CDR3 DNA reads TGTGCCAGCAGCTTAGACAGGTCCGCCAAAAACATTCAGTACTTC.

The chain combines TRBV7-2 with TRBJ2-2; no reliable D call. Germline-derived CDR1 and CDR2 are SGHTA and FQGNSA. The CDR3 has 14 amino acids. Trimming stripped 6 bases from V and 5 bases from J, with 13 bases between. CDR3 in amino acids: CASRKAFGTGELFF. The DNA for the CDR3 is TGTGCCAGCAGGAAAGCATTCGGGACCGGGGAGCTGTTTTTT.

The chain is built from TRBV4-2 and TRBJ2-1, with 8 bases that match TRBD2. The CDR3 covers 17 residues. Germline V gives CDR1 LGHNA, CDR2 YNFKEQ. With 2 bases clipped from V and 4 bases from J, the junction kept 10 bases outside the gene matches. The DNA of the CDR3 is TGTGCCAGCAGCCAACGTCGGGGGGGGATGATATACAATGAGCAGTTCTTC. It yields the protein CASSQRRGGMIYNEQFF.

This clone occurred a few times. In DNA form, the CDR3 reads TGTGCCAGCAGCTCCTCCGGGACTAGCGGTTACAATGAGCAGTTCTTC. This translates into CASSSSGTSGYNEQFF. The chain links TRBV7-6 to TRBJ2-1; TRBD2 agrees at 11 bases. The CDR3 runs to 16 residues. Germline lookup yields CDR1 SGHVS and CDR2 FNYEAQ. Trimming took 4 bases from V and 4 from J; bases not matched to a gene: 6.

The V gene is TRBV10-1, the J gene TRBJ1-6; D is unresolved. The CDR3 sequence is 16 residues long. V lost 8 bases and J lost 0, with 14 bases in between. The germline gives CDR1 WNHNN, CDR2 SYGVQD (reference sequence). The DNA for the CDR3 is TGCGCCAGCGGTAACAGTCACCTCTCCTATAATTCACCCCTCCACTTT. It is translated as CASGNSHLSYNSPLHF.

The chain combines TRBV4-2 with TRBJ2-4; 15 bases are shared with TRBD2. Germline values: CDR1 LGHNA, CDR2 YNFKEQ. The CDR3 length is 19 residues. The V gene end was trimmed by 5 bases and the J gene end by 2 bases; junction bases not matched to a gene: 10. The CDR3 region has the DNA TGTGCCAGCAGCTTTCAGGGACTAGCGGGGGGTCAGCCCAAAAACATTCAGTACTTC. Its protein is CASSFQGLAGGQPKNIQYF.

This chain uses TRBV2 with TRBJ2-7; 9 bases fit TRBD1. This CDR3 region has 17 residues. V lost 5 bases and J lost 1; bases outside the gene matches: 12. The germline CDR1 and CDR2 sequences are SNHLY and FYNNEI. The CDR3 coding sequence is TGTGCCAGCAGTCTTTCCGGGACAGGGTATCTTTCCTACGAGCAGTACTTC. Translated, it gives CASSLSGTGYLSYEQYF.

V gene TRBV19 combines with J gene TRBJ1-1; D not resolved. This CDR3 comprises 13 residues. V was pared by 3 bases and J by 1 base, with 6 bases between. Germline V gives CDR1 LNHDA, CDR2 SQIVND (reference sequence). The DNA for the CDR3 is TGTGCCAGTAGTATGTGGCAGAACACTGAAGCTTTCTTT. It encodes CASSMWQNTEAFF.

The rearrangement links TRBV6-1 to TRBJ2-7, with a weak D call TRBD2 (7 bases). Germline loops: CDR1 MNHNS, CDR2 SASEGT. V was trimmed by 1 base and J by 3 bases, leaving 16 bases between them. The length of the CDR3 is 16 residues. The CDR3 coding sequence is TGTGCCAGCAGTGAAGACGGGTGGGGGGGCGTCTACGAGCAGTACTTC. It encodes CASSEDGWGGVYEQYF.

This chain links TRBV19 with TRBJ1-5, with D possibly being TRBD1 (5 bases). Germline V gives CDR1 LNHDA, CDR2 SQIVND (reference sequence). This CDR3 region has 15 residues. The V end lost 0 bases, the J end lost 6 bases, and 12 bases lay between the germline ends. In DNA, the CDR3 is TGTGCCAGTAGTATAGACAGGGAGAGACTTCAGCCCCAGCATTTT. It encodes CASSIDRERLQPQHF.

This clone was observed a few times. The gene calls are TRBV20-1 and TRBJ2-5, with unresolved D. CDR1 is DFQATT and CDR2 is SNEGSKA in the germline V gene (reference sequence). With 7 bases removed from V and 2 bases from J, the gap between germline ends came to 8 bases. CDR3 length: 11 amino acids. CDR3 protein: CSVGSQETQYF. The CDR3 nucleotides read TGCAGTGTAGGGTCGCAAGAGACCCAGTACTTC.

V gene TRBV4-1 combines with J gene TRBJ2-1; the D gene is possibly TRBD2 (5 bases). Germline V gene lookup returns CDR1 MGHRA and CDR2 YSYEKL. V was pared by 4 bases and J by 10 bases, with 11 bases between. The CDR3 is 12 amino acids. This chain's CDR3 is CASSRAPGEQFF. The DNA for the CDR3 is TGCGCCAGCAGCCGAGCACCGGGGGAGCAGTTCTTC.

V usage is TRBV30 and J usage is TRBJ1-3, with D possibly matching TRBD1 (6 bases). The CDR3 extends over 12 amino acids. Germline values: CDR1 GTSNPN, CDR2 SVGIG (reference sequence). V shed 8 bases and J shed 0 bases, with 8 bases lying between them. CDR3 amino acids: CAGQSSGNTIYF. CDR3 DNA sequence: TGTGCCGGACAGAGCTCTGGAAACACCATATATTTT.

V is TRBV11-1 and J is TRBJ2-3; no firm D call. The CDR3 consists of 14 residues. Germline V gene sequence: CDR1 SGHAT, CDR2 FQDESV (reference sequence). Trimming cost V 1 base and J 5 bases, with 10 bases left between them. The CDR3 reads CASSLDPERDTQYF. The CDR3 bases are TGTGCCAGCAGCTTAGATCCGGAGAGAGATACGCAGTATTTT.

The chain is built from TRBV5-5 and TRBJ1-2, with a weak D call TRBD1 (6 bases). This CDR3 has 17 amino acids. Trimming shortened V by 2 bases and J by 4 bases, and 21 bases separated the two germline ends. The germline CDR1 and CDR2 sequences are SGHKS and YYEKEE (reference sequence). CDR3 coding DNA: TGTGCCAGCAGCTTTTCCCCCGGACAGTCCATACTCTATGGCTACACCTTC. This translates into CASSFSPGQSILYGYTF.

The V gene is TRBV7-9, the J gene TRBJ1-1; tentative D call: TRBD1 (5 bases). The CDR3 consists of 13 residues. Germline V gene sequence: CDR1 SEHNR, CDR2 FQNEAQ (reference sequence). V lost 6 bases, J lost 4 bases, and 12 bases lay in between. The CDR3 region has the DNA TGTGCCAGCAGGTTACACCAGGGCACTGAAGCTTTCTTT. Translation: CASRLHQGTEAFF.

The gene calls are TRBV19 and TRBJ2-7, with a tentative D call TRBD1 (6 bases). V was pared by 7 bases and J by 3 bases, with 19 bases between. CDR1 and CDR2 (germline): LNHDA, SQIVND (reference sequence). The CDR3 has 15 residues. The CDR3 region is CASNPSKDRFYEQYF. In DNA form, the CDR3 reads TGTGCCAGTAACCCATCAAAGGACAGATTCTACGAGCAGTACTTC.

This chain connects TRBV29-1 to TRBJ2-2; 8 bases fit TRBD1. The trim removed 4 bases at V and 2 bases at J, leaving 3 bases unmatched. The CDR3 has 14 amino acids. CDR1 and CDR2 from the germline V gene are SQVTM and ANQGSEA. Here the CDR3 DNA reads TGCAGCGTTGGGACAGGGAGAAACACCGGGGAGCTGTTTTTT. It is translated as CSVGTGRNTGELFF.

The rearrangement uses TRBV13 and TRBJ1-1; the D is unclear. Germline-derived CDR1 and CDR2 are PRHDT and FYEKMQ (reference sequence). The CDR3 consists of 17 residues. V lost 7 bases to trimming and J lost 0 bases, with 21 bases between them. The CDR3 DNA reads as TGTGCCAGCACCTCCGAGCGGCGCGCAGACATGAACACTGAAGCTTTCTTT. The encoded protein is CASTSERRADMNTEAFF.

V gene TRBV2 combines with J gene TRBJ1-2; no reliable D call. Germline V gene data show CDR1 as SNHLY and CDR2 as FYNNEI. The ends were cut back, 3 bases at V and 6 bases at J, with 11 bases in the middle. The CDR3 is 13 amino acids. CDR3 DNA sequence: TGTGCCAGCAGTGACAGCTTTAGGGATGGCTACACCTTC. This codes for CASSDSFRDGYTF.